This is a list of T cell receptor beta chains from one sample in a study of naive and memory T cell subsets. TCRdb ran MiXCR on the UMI-ligation and nested PCR reads and lists one entry per CDR3 protein. The sample lists 120,000 to 150,000 distinct CDR3 sequences; 17% were seen once. Sequenced input: naive CD4+ T cells from blood. These receptors all come from a human donor in good health. Both conserved end residues are part of each CDR3. The order of the fields is J gene, D gene, clone size, V gene, CDR3 DNA, CDR3 protein. A D gene is named only where the DNA matches it firmly. Only part of the rows carry a size: once, few, many, or a class if the clone is expanded.

>TRBJ2-1|TRBD1|few|TRBV19
TGTGCCAGTAGCACAGGGGACGATGCCCATGAGCAGTTCTTC
CASSTGDDAHEQFF
>TRBJ1-2|TRBD1|few|TRBV14
TGTGCCAGCAGCCAGTACGGGACAGGGAACTATGGCTACACCTTC
CASSQYGTGNYGYTF
>TRBJ2-5|NA|few|TRBV11-2
TGTGCCAGCAGCTTATCTGGCAGCCAAGAGACCCAGTACTTC
CASSLSGSQETQYF
>TRBJ2-1|TRBD2|few|TRBV19
TGTGCCAGTAGGGGGGGGGCCGCGGCGGGAGGTTCCTACAATGAGCAGTTCTTC
CASRGGAAAGGSYNEQFF
>TRBJ2-3|TRBD1|NA|TRBV28
TGTGCCAGCAGTTTCCACCGGGACAGCCCCACAGATACGCAGTATTTT
CASSFHRDSPTDTQYF
>TRBJ1-5|NA|NA|TRBV30
TGTGCCTGGAGCGACGGGAGTTATCAGCCCCAGCATTTT
CAWSDGSYQPQHF
>TRBJ2-3|NA|many|TRBV12-3/TRBV12-4
TGTGCCAGCAGTTTAACGGGGGCAAGGTCAGATACGCAGTATTTT
CASSLTGARSDTQYF
>TRBJ2-3|NA|NA|TRBV11-2
TGTGCCAGCAGCTTAAGGACTTCAAGCACAGATACGCAGTATTTT
CASSLRTSSTDTQYF
>TRBJ1-1|NA|few|TRBV29-1
TGCAGCGTTGGTGGGCCGAACACTGAAGCTTTCTTT
CSVGGPNTEAFF
>TRBJ1-1|NA|few|TRBV7-2
TGTGCCAGCAGCCCCCTTAGGGACACTGAAGCTTTCTTT
CASSPLRDTEAFF
>TRBJ2-3|TRBD1|few|TRBV6-5
TGTGCCAGCAGCAGAACCGGGACAGGGGGCTGGGTGGATACGCAGTATTTT
CASSRTGTGGWVDTQYF
>TRBJ2-2|NA|few|TRBV2
TGTGCCAGAGACCGGGACAAAAACACCGGGGAGCTGTTTTTT
CARDRDKNTGELFF
>TRBJ2-3|TRBD2|NA|TRBV30
TGTGCCTGGGGGACTAGCGGGAGTCGGTTGACAGATACGCAGTATTTT
CAWGTSGSRLTDTQYF
>TRBJ1-2|NA|few|TRBV6-6
TGTGCCAGCAGTTATGTTCAGGCAAATAACTATGGCTACACCTTC
CASSYVQANNYGYTF
>TRBJ2-6|NA|NA|TRBV13
TGTGCCAGCAGCTTAATTGGTCGCCCACGGAGCTCTGGGGCCAACGTCCTGACTTTC
CASSLIGRPRSSGANVLTF
>TRBJ2-6|NA|few|TRBV19
TGTGCCAGTAGTATCGAGCCTGGGGCCAACGTCCTGACTTTC
CASSIEPGANVLTF
>TRBJ2-7|NA|few|TRBV5-1
TGCGCCAGCAGCTCTGACTCAGTGGCCTACGAGCAGTACTTC
CASSSDSVAYEQYF
>TRBJ1-6|NA|NA|TRBV27
TGTGCCAGCAGTTTATCGCTACGGTATAATTCACCCCTCCACTTT
CASSLSLRYNSPLHF
>TRBJ2-1|TRBD2|NA|TRBV7-9
TGTGCCAGCAGCTTAGCTGCTCTAGCGGGGTACAATGAGCAGTTCTTC
CASSLAALAGYNEQFF
>TRBJ2-7|TRBD1|many|TRBV12-3/TRBV12-4
TGTGCCAGCAGTTACCGGGACAGGGGACCCTACGAGCAGTACTTC
CASSYRDRGPYEQYF
>TRBJ2-2|TRBD1|NA|TRBV4-2
TGTGCCAGCAGCCCGGGCCAGGGGGCAAAGGAAACCGGGGAGCTGTTTTTT
CASSPGQGAKETGELFF
>TRBJ2-2|NA|many|TRBV27
TGTGCCAGCAGTTTCTTGCAGACCCCATCTTTCGGGGAGCTGTTTTTT
CASSFLQTPSFGELFF
>TRBJ2-7|TRBD1|few|TRBV7-9
TGTGCCAGCAGCTCCCAGGGACAGGGGGCAGCCGAGCAGTACTTC
CASSSQGQGAAEQYF
>TRBJ2-6|NA|NA|TRBV2
TGTGCCAGCAAGACGGGCTCTGGGGCCAACGTCCTGACTTTC
CASKTGSGANVLTF
>TRBJ2-2|TRBD2|few|TRBV20-1
TGCAGTGCTCCCGGACTAGCGGGAGGGCCAGGTGGCGGGGAGCTGTTTTTT
CSAPGLAGGPGGGELFF
>TRBJ2-1|NA|NA|TRBV13
TGTGCCAGCAGCCCTTGGGCCCTCAGGTACAATGAGCAGTTCTTC
CASSPWALRYNEQFF